Listed below are T cell receptor beta chains from one sample, sequenced in a study of blood T cell repertoires in COVID-19. Data came from immunoSEQ multiplex PCR; TCRdb stores just in-frame clones and leaves some out. The table lists 650,000 to 800,000 clones, 85% to 90% of them singletons, with roughly 0.25% in the top ten. The sequencing input was peripheral blood. These TCRs come from a woman between 18 and 30 years old with acute or convalescent COVID-19. The CDR3 runs from the conserved cysteine through the conserved F or W. A D gene is named only where the DNA matches it firmly. Part of the rows lack a size; the others show once, few, many or a class for expanded clones.

size: -
V: TRBV27
D: -
J: TRBJ1-1
CDR3: CASSGSAMNTEAFF
DNA: TGTGCCAGCAGCGGCAGCGCGATGAACACTGAAGCTTTCTTT

size: -
V: TRBV27
D: TRBD2
J: TRBJ2-1
CDR3: CASSTLAVTYNEQFF
DNA: TGTGCCAGCAGTACACTAGCGGTTACCTACAATGAGCAGTTCTTC

size: -
V: TRBV29-1
D: -
J: TRBJ1-2
CDR3: CSVKWGDVWGYTF
DNA: TGCAGCGTTAAATGGGGGGACGTTTGGGGCTACACCTTC

size: few
V: TRBV5-4
D: TRBD1
J: TRBJ2-7
CDR3: CASARDRAYEQYF
DNA: TGTGCCAGTGCCCGGGACAGAGCCTACGAGCAGTACTTC

size: -
V: TRBV19
D: -
J: TRBJ1-4
CDR3: CASTRTPGATNEKLFF
DNA: TGTGCCAGTACCAGAACGCCAGGGGCAACTAATGAAAAACTGTTTTTT

size: -
V: TRBV27
D: -
J: TRBJ1-1
CDR3: CASSASSLYTAEAFF
DNA: TGTGCCAGCAGTGCATCCTCTTTATATACGGCTGAAGCTTTCTTT

size: -
V: TRBV6-1
D: -
J: TRBJ2-2
CDR3: CASSEKGGVRTGELFF
DNA: TGTGCCAGCAGTGAAAAGGGAGGTGTGCGCACCGGGGAGCTGTTTTTT

size: -
V: TRBV10-2
D: TRBD1
J: TRBJ1-1
CDR3: CATSQGAWGLGTEAFF
DNA: TGCGCCACCTCACAGGGGGCGTGGGGATTGGGCACTGAAGCTTTCTTT

size: few
V: TRBV10-1
D: -
J: TRBJ2-5
CDR3: CASSELPVETQYF
DNA: TGCGCCAGCAGTGAGTTACCGGTAGAGACCCAGTACTTC

size: -
V: TRBV4-1
D: -
J: TRBJ1-5
CDR3: CASSHPARNQPQHF
DNA: TGCGCCAGCAGCCACCCCGCTAGAAATCAGCCCCAGCATTTT

size: -
V: TRBV27
D: TRBD1
J: TRBJ1-1
CDR3: CASSLRGTGRNTEAFF
DNA: TGTGCCAGCAGTTTAAGAGGGACAGGGAGGAACACTGAAGCTTTCTTT

size: -
V: TRBV18
D: TRBD1
J: TRBJ1-2
CDR3: CASSMAGQARGYTF
DNA: TGTGCCAGCTCAATGGCGGGACAGGCGAGAGGGTACACCTTC

size: once
V: TRBV7-8
D: -
J: TRBJ1-1
CDR3: CASSELTGPGTEAFF
DNA: TGTGCCAGCAGCGAATTGACAGGACCCGGCACTGAAGCTTTCTTT

size: -
V: TRBV3-1/TRBV3-2
D: TRBD1
J: TRBJ2-2
CDR3: CASSQRGQGGGTGELFF
DNA: TGTGCCAGCAGCCAAAGGGGACAGGGGGGAGGCACCGGGGAGCTGTTTTTT

size: -
V: TRBV6-6
D: -
J: TRBJ2-1
CDR3: CASRDSLSSYNEQFF
DNA: TGTGCCAGCAGAGACAGCTTAAGCTCCTACAATGAGCAGTTCTTC

size: -
V: TRBV7-6
D: TRBD1
J: TRBJ2-7
CDR3: CASSAEETGTGQYF
DNA: TGTGCCAGCAGCGCCGAAGAGACAGGGACCGGGCAGTACTTC

size: -
V: TRBV6-5
D: -
J: TRBJ1-2
CDR3: CASSYSGSYGYTF
DNA: TGTGCCAGCAGTTACAGCGGGAGTTATGGCTACACCTTC

size: -
V: TRBV5-6
D: -
J: TRBJ1-1
CDR3: CASSLGGDIEAFF
DNA: TGTGCCAGCAGCTTGGGTGGGGACATTGAAGCTTTCTTT

size: -
V: TRBV28
D: TRBD1
J: TRBJ1-2
CDR3: CASSLGAGGYGYGYTF
DNA: TGTGCCAGCAGTTTGGGTGCAGGGGGCTATGGCTATGGCTACACCTTC

size: -
V: TRBV6-4
D: TRBD2
J: TRBJ2-3
CDR3: CASSEVSGGTDTQYF
DNA: TGTGCCAGCAGTGAGGTTTCGGGGGGTACAGATACGCAGTATTTT

size: -
V: TRBV18
D: TRBD1
J: TRBJ2-1
CDR3: CASSPYPDRGGNEQFF
DNA: TGTGCCAGCTCTCCCTATCCGGACAGGGGTGGAAATGAGCAGTTCTTC

size: -
V: TRBV18
D: -
J: TRBJ1-3
CDR3: CASSPGAGPGNTIYF
DNA: TGTGCCAGCTCACCTGGGGCAGGGCCAGGAAACACCATATATTTT

size: -
V: TRBV14
D: TRBD1
J: TRBJ2-1
CDR3: CASSPQGAYNEQFF
DNA: TGTGCCAGCAGCCCACAGGGGGCCTACAATGAGCAGTTCTTC

size: -
V: TRBV3-1/TRBV3-2
D: -
J: TRBJ1-3
CDR3: CASSPRGAPGNTIYF
DNA: TGTGCCAGCAGCCCCCGGGGAGCTCCTGGAAACACCATATATTTT

size: -
V: TRBV2
D: -
J: TRBJ1-1
CDR3: CASSDLGRNTEAFF
DNA: TGTGCCAGCAGTGATCTCGGTCGTAACACTGAAGCTTTCTTT

size: -
V: TRBV19
D: TRBD1
J: TRBJ1-1
CDR3: CASSTPRTGMNTEAFF
DNA: TGTGCCAGTAGTACCCCACGGACAGGGATGAACACTGAAGCTTTCTTT

size: few
V: TRBV7-9
D: -
J: TRBJ2-7
CDR3: CASSLSVYEQYF
DNA: TGTGCCAGCAGCTTATCTGTCTACGAGCAGTACTTC

size: -
V: TRBV15
D: -
J: TRBJ2-7
CDR3: CATSRDRGYEQYF
DNA: TGTGCCACCAGCAGAGATCGAGGGTACGAGCAGTACTTC

size: -
V: TRBV19
D: -
J: TRBJ1-2
CDR3: CASSTLGASANYGYTF
DNA: TGTGCCAGTAGTACCCTAGGGGCGTCGGCTAACTATGGCTACACCTTC

size: -
V: TRBV28
D: -
J: TRBJ1-2
CDR3: CASSLWDGGYGYTF
DNA: TGTGCCAGCAGTTTATGGGACGGGGGCTATGGCTACACCTTC

size: -
V: TRBV28
D: TRBD1
J: TRBJ1-4
CDR3: CASSSTGQGGEKLFF
DNA: TGTGCCAGCAGTTCCACGGGACAGGGGGGGGAAAAACTGTTTTTT

size: -
V: TRBV3-1/TRBV3-2
D: TRBD1
J: TRBJ1-6
CDR3: CASSQGSGGTAPSPLHF
DNA: TGTGCCAGCAGCCAAGGATCCGGAGGGACAGCCCCCTCACCCCTCCACTTT

size: -
V: TRBV10-1
D: -
J: TRBJ1-1
CDR3: CASSEWQGMNTEAFF
DNA: TGCGCCAGCAGTGAGTGGCAGGGAATGAACACTGAAGCTTTCTTT

size: once
V: TRBV5-6
D: -
J: TRBJ1-1
CDR3: CASSLLTGFTEAFF
DNA: TGTGCCAGCAGTCTACTAACGGGGTTCACTGAAGCTTTCTTT

size: -
V: TRBV19
D: TRBD1
J: TRBJ2-7
CDR3: CASSPGQALPEQYF
DNA: TGTGCCAGTAGTCCCGGACAGGCCCTACCCGAGCAGTACTTC

size: few
V: TRBV18
D: TRBD2
J: TRBJ2-1
CDR3: CASSPPVLAGLLGNEQFF
DNA: TGTGCCAGCTCACCACCGGTTCTAGCGGGCCTCCTCGGCAATGAGCAGTTCTTC

size: -
V: TRBV12-3/TRBV12-4
D: -
J: TRBJ1-5
CDR3: CASSLGGKQPQHF
DNA: TGTGCCAGCAGTTTGGGGGGGAAACAGCCCCAGCATTTT

size: once
V: TRBV10-3
D: -
J: TRBJ1-2
CDR3: CAISARAGIAGYTF
DNA: TGTGCCATCAGTGCGAGGGCCGGGATCGCCGGCTACACCTTC

size: -
V: TRBV5-5
D: TRBD1
J: TRBJ1-5
CDR3: CASSAGQGVRYQPQHF
DNA: TGTGCCAGCAGCGCAGGACAGGGGGTTAGGTATCAGCCCCAGCATTTT

size: -
V: TRBV5-6
D: TRBD1
J: TRBJ1-3
CDR3: CASSPDRARNTIYF
DNA: TGTGCCAGCAGCCCGGACAGGGCAAGAAACACCATATATTTT

size: -
V: TRBV6-1
D: -
J: TRBJ2-2
CDR3: CASSEQMNTGELFF
DNA: TGTGCCAGCAGTGAACAGATGAACACCGGGGAGCTGTTTTTT

size: -
V: TRBV27
D: TRBD1
J: TRBJ1-2
CDR3: CASSLMIGTAYGYTF
DNA: TGTGCCAGCAGTTTAATGATTGGGACAGCCTATGGCTACACCTTC